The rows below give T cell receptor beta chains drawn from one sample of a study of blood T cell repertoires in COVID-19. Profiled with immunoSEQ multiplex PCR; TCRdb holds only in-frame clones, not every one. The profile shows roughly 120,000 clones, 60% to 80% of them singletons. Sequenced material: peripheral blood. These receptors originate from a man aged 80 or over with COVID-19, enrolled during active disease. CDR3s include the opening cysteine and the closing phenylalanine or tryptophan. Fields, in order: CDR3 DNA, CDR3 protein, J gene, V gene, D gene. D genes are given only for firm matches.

CDR3 DNA: TGTGCCAGCAGCGTAGACAGGGCCGGGTACAATGAGCAGTTCTTC
CDR3 protein: CASSVDRAGYNEQFF
J gene: TRBJ2-1
V gene: TRBV9
D gene: .

CDR3 DNA: TGTGCCAGCAGCCAAGGGATGGGGGGCACTGAAGCTTTCTTT
CDR3 protein: CASSQGMGGTEAFF
J gene: TRBJ1-1
V gene: TRBV3-1/TRBV3-2
D gene: .

CDR3 DNA: TGTGCCAGCAGTAGACAGTTAATGAACACTGAAGCTTTCTTT
CDR3 protein: CASSRQLMNTEAFF
J gene: TRBJ1-1
V gene: TRBV2
D gene: .

CDR3 DNA: TGTGCCAGTAGTTCGGTTCGGCGGGAGGTTTTAAACGAGCAGTACTTC
CDR3 protein: CASSSVRREVLNEQYF
J gene: TRBJ2-7
V gene: TRBV19
D gene: TRBD2

CDR3 DNA: TGTGCGAGTAGGGGGGTATTAGGGACAGCCCATGGTGATGTCTACACCTTC
CDR3 protein: CASRGVLGTAHGDVYTF
J gene: TRBJ1-2
V gene: TRBV19
D gene: TRBD1

CDR3 DNA: TGTGCCAGCAGCCAAGATGGGGACTGGGGAAGTCCTGAGCAGTTCTTC
CDR3 protein: CASSQDGDWGSPEQFF
J gene: TRBJ2-1
V gene: TRBV3-1/TRBV3-2
D gene: .

CDR3 DNA: TGCAGCGTTGAAGGAGACATCTTCGACGAGCAGTACTTC
CDR3 protein: CSVEGDIFDEQYF
J gene: TRBJ2-7
V gene: TRBV29-1
D gene: .

CDR3 DNA: TGTGCCAGCAGTCGAGGGTACGAGCAGTACTTC
CDR3 protein: CASSRGYEQYF
J gene: TRBJ2-7
V gene: TRBV11-2
D gene: .

CDR3 DNA: TGTGCCAGCAGCCGGGAGGACGACACAGATACGCAGTATTTT
CDR3 protein: CASSREDDTDTQYF
J gene: TRBJ2-3
V gene: TRBV28
D gene: TRBD2

CDR3 DNA: TGTGCCAGCAGTGAAGGTCTGGCGGGAGGGCTTGTGACCCAGTACTTC
CDR3 protein: CASSEGLAGGLVTQYF
J gene: TRBJ2-5
V gene: TRBV2
D gene: TRBD2